This T cell receptor (beta chain) was identified during a study of CD4+ T cells in melanoma. Data came from immunoSEQ multiplex PCR; TCRdb stores just in-frame clones and leaves some out. This table holds roughly 150,000 clones, around 90% found once. For this clone: What it binds is not known.

Study observations and caveats: Diverse differentiation states were reported for melanoma neoantigen-specific CD4+ T cells. A reported correlation linked neoantigen-specific CD4+ T cells to CD8+, macrophage and B cell function.

Germline lookup yields CDR1 MNHEY and CDR2 SMNVEV (reference sequence). Trimming took 3 bases from V and 8 from J, leaving 13 bases between them. This CDR3 has 14 amino acids. This TCR derives from a human donor with melanoma. This chain links TRBV27 with TRBJ1-4; D is uncertain. DNA for the CDR3: TGTGCCAGCAGTTTCTCTCGGGCGGGAGAAAAACTGTTTTTT. Its protein is CASSFSRAGEKLFF.